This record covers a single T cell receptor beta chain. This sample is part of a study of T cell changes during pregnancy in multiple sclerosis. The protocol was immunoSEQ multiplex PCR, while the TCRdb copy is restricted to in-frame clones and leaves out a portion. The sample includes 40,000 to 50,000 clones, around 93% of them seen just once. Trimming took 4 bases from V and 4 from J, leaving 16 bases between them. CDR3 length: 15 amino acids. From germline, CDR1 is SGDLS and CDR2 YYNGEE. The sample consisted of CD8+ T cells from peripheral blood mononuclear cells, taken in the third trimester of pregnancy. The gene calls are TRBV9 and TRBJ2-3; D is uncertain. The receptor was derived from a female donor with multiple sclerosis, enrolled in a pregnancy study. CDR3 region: CASSPRPSLADTQYF. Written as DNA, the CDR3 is TGTGCCAGCAGCCCTAGGCCTTCCTTGGCAGATACGCAGTATTTT.